The 27 T cell receptor beta chains below all came from one sample that was sequenced in a study of blood T cell repertoires in COVID-19. Assay used: immunoSEQ multiplex PCR; TCRdb lists only in-frame clones, some missing. The data contain roughly 75,000 clones, around 85% of them singletons. Specimen: peripheral blood. These TCRs come from a man older than 75 in a cohort sampled during active COVID-19.

A few counts support this clone. CDR3 loop: CASSQFAGQSQETQYF. Written as DNA, the CDR3 is TGTGCCAGCAGCCAATTCGCGGGACAGTCCCAAGAGACCCAGTACTTC. V is TRBV4-2 and J is TRBJ2-5, with D perhaps matching TRBD1 (7 bases). CDR1 is LGHNA, CDR2 YNFKEQ, per germline. CDR3 length: 16 residues. With 2 bases removed from V and 1 base from J, the gap between germline ends came to 14 bases.

The V and J genes are TRBV6-5 and TRBJ2-1; 9 bases agree with TRBD2. Germline CDR1 and CDR2: MNHEY and SVGAGI. V shed 6 bases, J shed 7 bases, and the junction held 10 bases outside the gene matches. The CDR3 totals 15 residues. CDR3 sequence (DNA): TGTGCCAGCAGCCCCCCTCTAGCGGGGAGGAATGAGCAGTTCTTC. This translates into CASSPPLAGRNEQFF.

The rearrangement uses TRBV5-5 and TRBJ2-7, with 8 bases that match TRBD2. Germline loops: CDR1 SGHKS, CDR2 YYEKEE (reference sequence). V was clipped by 0 bases and J by 4 bases; unmatched bases: 6. This CDR3 region has 15 residues. The CDR3 sequence is CASSLEGGGTYEQYF. DNA of the CDR3: TGTGCCAGCAGCTTGGAGGGCGGGGGGACGTACGAGCAGTACTTC.

The CDR3 region is CASSLQGFGKTQYF. The CDR3 DNA reads TGTGCCAGCAGCTTACAGGGGTTCGGAAAGACCCAGTACTTC. The chain employs TRBV7-2 and TRBJ2-5; D perhaps matches TRBD1 (6 bases). The CDR3 runs 14 residues. Germline V CDR1 and CDR2: SGHTA, FQGNSA. V gave up 2 bases and J gave up 6 bases, with 13 bases separating them.

This clone was recorded once. The rearrangement links TRBV2 to TRBJ1-5; D unclear. Trimming took off 1 base at V and 9 bases at J, with 10 bases between the two ends. CDR3 length: 13 residues. CDR1 is SNHLY and CDR2 is FYNNEI in the germline V gene. As DNA, the CDR3 is TGTGCCAGCAGTGAAGGGGAGTGGGGGCCCCAGCATTTT. Protein: CASSEGEWGPQHF.

The chain joins TRBV29-1 to TRBJ2-7, with 9 bases identical to TRBD2. V lost 4 bases, J lost 5 bases, and 9 bases stayed unmatched. This CDR3 has 14 residues. Germline values: CDR1 SQVTM, CDR2 ANQGSEA. This CDR3 is CSVGQRGDFDEQYF. CDR3 sequence (DNA): TGCAGCGTTGGCCAGCGGGGGGACTTTGACGAGCAGTACTTC.

The chain links TRBV5-1 to TRBJ1-1; TRBD1 is a possible D gene (5 bases). The V gene's germline CDR1 is SGHRS and CDR2 YFSETQ. Between the trimmed V and J ends, which lost 2 bases and 4 bases, there was a span of 15 bases. This CDR3 spans 15 amino acids. CDR3 DNA sequence: TGCGCCAGCAGCTTCCGGTTAGGGGATGGCACTGAAGCTTTCTTT. It codes for CASSFRLGDGTEAFF.

The V gene is TRBV5-4, the J gene TRBJ2-7; D is perhaps TRBD2 (6 bases). CDR1 and CDR2 (germline): SGHNT, YYREEE (reference sequence). This CDR3 contains 16 residues. With 4 bases removed from V and 0 bases from J, the gap between germline ends came to 17 bases. This CDR3 reads CASSPGGSKSSYEQYF. CDR3 in DNA: TGTGCCAGCAGCCCCGGGGGTTCTAAGAGCTCCTACGAGCAGTACTTC.

J is TRBJ1-2 and V is TRBV6-5; 7 bases line up with TRBD1. With 5 bases clipped from V and 7 bases from J, the junction kept 7 bases outside the gene matches. There are 13 residues in the CDR3. The germline V gene encodes CDR1 MNHEY and CDR2 SVGAGI. The CDR3: CASSTRDSGGYTF. The CDR3 DNA reads TGTGCCAGCAGTACCCGGGACAGTGGTGGCTACACCTTC.

This clone was found once. The chain couples TRBV24-1 to TRBJ2-2; D is possibly TRBD2 (6 bases). V lost 4 bases and J lost 6, with 14 bases in between. From germline, CDR1 is KGHDR and CDR2 SFDVKD. This CDR3 contains 15 residues. The CDR3 is CATSDPGTLPGELFF. The CDR3 nucleotides read TGTGCCACCAGTGACCCCGGGACTTTGCCCGGGGAGCTGTTTTTT.

This chain joins TRBV2 and TRBJ1-1, with 7 bases fitting TRBD1. The CDR3 length is 13 residues. The germline gives CDR1 SNHLY, CDR2 FYNNEI. Losses at the gene ends were 7 bases for V and 9 bases for J; bases not matched to a gene: 11. This CDR3 reads CASITSPGQQAFF. CDR3 bases: TGTGCCAGCATCACTTCACCGGGACAGCAAGCTTTCTTT.

The rearrangement joins TRBV7-9 to TRBJ1-5; TRBD1 might be the D (6 bases). CDR3 length: 16 residues. V was pared by 6 bases and J by 2 bases, with 17 bases between. Germline lookup yields CDR1 SEHNR and CDR2 FQNEAQ (reference sequence). CDR3 sequence reads: CASSSGAESGNQPQHF. The CDR3 DNA follows: TGTGCCAGCAGTTCAGGGGCTGAGTCGGGCAATCAGCCCCAGCATTTT.

This sequence joins TRBV5-5 and TRBJ2-2, with 9 nucleotides matching TRBD1. CDR1 SGHKS and CDR2 YYEKEE come from the germline V gene (reference sequence). V was clipped by 1 base and J by 2 bases; unmatched bases: 15. CDR3 length: 20 residues. CDR3 nucleotide sequence: TGTGCCAGCAGCTTGAGACCCCCCGCCGGGACAGGGATTAACACCGGGGAGCTGTTTTTT. As protein: CASSLRPPAGTGINTGELFF.

The gene calls are TRBV2 and TRBJ1-1; D not certain. This CDR3 comprises 13 residues. CDR1 is SNHLY and CDR2 is FYNNEI in the germline V gene. Trimming took off 2 bases at V and 6 bases at J, with 10 bases between the two ends. CDR3 sequence reads: CASSESGRAEAFF. The CDR3 DNA reads TGTGCCAGCAGTGAAAGCGGAAGGGCTGAAGCTTTCTTT. The complete variable domain, with remaining parts taken from reference TRBV2 and TRBJ1-1, reads EPEVTQTPSHQVTQMGQEVILRCVPISNHLYFYWYRQILGQKVEFLVSFYNNEISEKSEIFDDQFSVERPDGSNFTLKIRSTKLEDSAMYFCASSESGRAEAFFGQGTRLTVV.

This sequence joins TRBV6-6 and TRBJ2-7, with 8 bases lining up with TRBD2. The junction had 5 bases not matched to a gene; V was cut back by 7 bases and J by 6 bases. The germline V gene encodes CDR1 MNHNY and CDR2 SVGAGI (reference sequence). This CDR3 is 12 amino acids long. CDR3 coding DNA: TGTGCCAGCACCTCCGGGGGGGGCGAGCAGTACGTC. Translated, it gives CASTSGGGEQYV.

The V call is TRBV24-1, the J call TRBJ2-7; a possible D gene is TRBD2 (6 bases). Trimming took 9 bases from V and 0 from J, leaving 11 bases between them. In germline, CDR1 is KGHDR, CDR2 SFDVKD. The CDR3 loop spans 13 amino acids. This chain's CDR3 is CATRRGSSYEQYF. CDR3 DNA sequence: TGTGCCACCCGACGGGGGAGCTCCTACGAGCAGTACTTC.

V and J are TRBV11-2 and TRBJ2-7; 9 bases map to TRBD1. Germline CDR1 and CDR2: SGHAT and FQNNGV. J was trimmed by 6 bases and V by 4 bases; bases with no gene match: 13. CDR3 size: 16 residues. CDR3 amino acids: CASSSDEMGQGFEQYV. Written as DNA, the CDR3 is TGTGCCAGCAGCTCAGATGAGATGGGACAGGGTTTCGAGCAGTACGTC.

This chain uses TRBV29-1 with TRBJ2-3; D possibly corresponds to TRBD2 (7 bases). Germline V CDR1 and CDR2: SQVTM, ANQGSEA. The CDR3 is 17 amino acids. Trimming removed 4 bases at V and 6 bases at J, with 26 bases between. The CDR3 region has the DNA TGCAGCGTTGGGCCTGTTTGGCGGGGGATTCAGGGGGATACGCAGTATTTT. Translated: CSVGPVWRGIQGDTQYF.

This chain connects TRBV6-2 or TRBV6-3 to TRBJ1-2; 8 nucleotides match TRBD1. The germline CDR1 and CDR2 sequences are MNHEY and SVGEGT. With V trimmed by 5 bases and J by 4 bases, 9 bases remained unmatched. CDR3 length equals 15 residues. The CDR3 DNA follows: TGTGCCAGCAGTACCCCGGACAGGGTCCTCTATGGCTACACCTTC. Its protein is CASSTPDRVLYGYTF.

The rearrangement links TRBV6-5 to TRBJ1-1; the D gene is possibly TRBD1 (6 bases). CDR3 size: 15 residues. V was cut by 2 bases and J by 1 base, with 11 bases left in between. CDR1 and CDR2 (germline): MNHEY, SVGAGI. The CDR3 DNA reads as TGTGCCAGCAGTTACACGGGACAACGGAACACTGAAGCTTTCTTT. Its protein is CASSYTGQRNTEAFF.

V and J are TRBV18 and TRBJ2-3; D possibly corresponds to TRBD2 (6 bases). V was shortened by 2 bases and J by 0 bases, with 9 bases between the two germline ends. Germline assignment: CDR1 KGHSH and CDR2 LQKENI. This CDR3 has 15 amino acids. In DNA, the CDR3 is TGTGCCAGCTCACCAATCCGGGAGAGCACAGATACGCAGTATTTT. This gives the protein CASSPIRESTDTQYF.

The V and J genes are TRBV19 and TRBJ1-5; 9 bases match TRBD1. The CDR3 is 15 amino acids. Germline CDR1 LNHDA, CDR2 SQIVND (reference sequence). V was pared by 2 bases and J by 9 bases, with 8 bases of the junction left unmatched. The CDR3 nucleotides are TGTGCCAGTAGTATATCGGGGACAGGGAATATGCCCCAGCATTTT. Its translation is CASSISGTGNMPQHF.

The chain couples TRBV28 to TRBJ1-1; D remains ambiguous. Deletions cut 5 bases from V and 4 bases from J, with 11 bases between. Germline V gene data show CDR1 as MDHEN and CDR2 as SYDVKM. The CDR3 totals 13 residues. This CDR3 reads CASSGQVTTEAFF. For the CDR3, the DNA is TGTGCCAGCAGTGGCCAAGTAACCACTGAAGCTTTCTTT. The complete variable domain, with remaining parts taken from reference TRBV28 and TRBJ1-1, reads DVKVTQSSRYLVKRTGEKVFLECVQDMDHENMFWYRQDPGLGLRLIYFSYDVKMKEKGDIPEGYSVSREKKERFSLILESASTNQTSMYLCASSGQVTTEAFFGQGTRLTVV.

V usage is TRBV19 and J usage is TRBJ1-4; 7 bases match TRBD1. CDR1 LNHDA and CDR2 SQIVND come from the germline V gene (reference sequence). The CDR3 is made up of 14 amino acids. V was pared by 4 bases and J by 14 bases, with 13 bases of the junction left unmatched. Written as DNA, the CDR3 is TGTGCCAGTAGTACGGACAGGCTCACACAAGAGCTGTTTTTT. It translates to CASSTDRLTQELFF.

This clone showed up just once. The rearrangement joins TRBV5-4 to TRBJ2-1; a weak D match, TRBD1 (5 bases). V was cut by 4 bases and J by 5 bases, with 19 bases left in between. The CDR3 has 16 amino acids. Germline CDR1 SGHNT, CDR2 YYREEE (reference sequence). Here the CDR3 DNA reads TGTGCCAGCAGCCCCAGGCAGGCAGGGTCAAACAATGAGCAGTTCTTC. Protein sequence: CASSPRQAGSNNEQFF. Drawing the rest from reference TRBV5-4 and TRBJ2-1, the complete variable domain is ETGVTQSPTHLIKTRGQQVTLRCSSQSGHNTVSWYQQALGQGPQFIFQYYREEENGRGNFPPRFSGLQFPNYSSELNVNALELDDSALYLCASSPRQAGSNNEQFFGPGTRLTVL.

V usage is TRBV11-2 and J usage is TRBJ1-2; weak D call: TRBD1 (6 bases). The V gene lost 6 bases and the J gene lost 1 base, with 9 bases spanning the gap. This CDR3 contains 13 residues. In germline, CDR1 is SGHAT, CDR2 FQNNGV. CDR3 region: CASRKGGNYGYTF. CDR3 sequence (DNA): TGTGCCAGCAGAAAAGGGGGTAACTATGGCTACACCTTC.

The J gene is TRBJ2-3, the V gene TRBV21-1; the D call of TRBD1 is as the table states it, not checked on the DNA. TRBV21-1 is reported as a pseudogene. CDR3 size: 18 residues. The CDR3 region is CASSKVYPRDRGSDTQYF. In nucleotides, the CDR3 is TGTGCCAGCAGCAAAGTATATCCCCGGGACAGGGGATCAGATACGCAGTATTTT.